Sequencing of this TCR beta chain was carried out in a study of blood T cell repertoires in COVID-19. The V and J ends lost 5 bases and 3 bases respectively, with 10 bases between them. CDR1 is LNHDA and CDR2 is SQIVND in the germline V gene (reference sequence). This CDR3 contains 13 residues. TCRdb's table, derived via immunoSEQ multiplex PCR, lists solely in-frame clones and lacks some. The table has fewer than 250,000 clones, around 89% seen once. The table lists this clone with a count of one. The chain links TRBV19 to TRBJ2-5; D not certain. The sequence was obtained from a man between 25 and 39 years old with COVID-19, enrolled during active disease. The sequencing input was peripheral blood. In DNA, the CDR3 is TGTGCCAGTAGTCCGTACACCAAAGAGACCCAGTACTTC. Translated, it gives CASSPYTKETQYF.